The subject of this entry is one TCR beta chain. This sample is part of a study of technical replicates of blood from a handful of donors. Produced via immunoSEQ multiplex PCR; TCRdb's table is partial and in-frame only. Among tens of thousands of clones, about 90% were seen once, and the ten largest hold 0.27%. Trimming stripped 5 bases from V and 4 bases from J, with 5 bases between. CDR1 and CDR2 (germline): MNHEY, SVGAGI. CDR3 length equals 11 residues. V and J are TRBV6-5 and TRBJ1-1; no clear D. This receptor was identified in a human donor in good health. Sequenced input: T cells isolated from PBMCs. The DNA for the CDR3 is TGTGCCAGCAGTCGGGGCACTGAAGCTTTCTTT. As protein: CASSRGTEAFF.